This TCR beta chain was identified during a study of T-cell reconstitution after alpha-beta-depleted transplantation in children. The CDR3 loop spans 14 amino acids. In germline, CDR1 is SGHVS, CDR2 FQNEAQ. V gave up 5 bases and J gave up 1 base, with 11 bases separating them. Study-wide results and limits: Some patients' high day-60 TCRbeta diversity was attributed to recipient cells surviving conditioning. T cells produced anew were the main source of T-cell counts and diversity one year after transplant. About two months after transplant, alpha-beta T cells reportedly came from several hundred expanded graft clones.

Only a few counts were recorded for this clonotype. Its antigen is as yet unknown. As it was prepared, the TCRbeta library received unique molecular identifiers. TCRdb passed the PCR reads through MiXCR, listing each CDR3 protein once. The sample lists about 640,000 distinct CDR3 sequences; 13% were seen once. The specimen was PBMCs, mostly from graft donor cells, collected 360 days after TCRalphabeta/CD19-depleted stem cell transplant. This TCR came from a male patient younger than 18 who had a stem cell transplant for acute myeloid leukemia, so the T cells may come from the graft donor. The rearrangement uses TRBV7-8 and TRBJ1-1; unclear D gene. CDR3 amino acids: CASSRVRRNTEAFF. CDR3 in DNA: TGTGCCAGCAGCCGCGTTAGGAGGAACACTGAAGCTTTCTTT.